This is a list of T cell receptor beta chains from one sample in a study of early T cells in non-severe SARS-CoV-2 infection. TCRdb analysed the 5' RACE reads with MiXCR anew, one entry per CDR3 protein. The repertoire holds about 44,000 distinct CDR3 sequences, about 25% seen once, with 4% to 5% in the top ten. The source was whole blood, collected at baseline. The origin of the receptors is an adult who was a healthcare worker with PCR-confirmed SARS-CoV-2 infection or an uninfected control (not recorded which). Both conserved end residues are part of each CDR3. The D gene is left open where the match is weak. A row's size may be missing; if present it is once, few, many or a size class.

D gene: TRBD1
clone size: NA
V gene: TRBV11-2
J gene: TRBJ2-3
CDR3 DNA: TGTGCCAGCAGCACGGACAGGGTTGTGCATACGCAGTATTTT
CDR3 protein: CASSTDRVVHTQYF

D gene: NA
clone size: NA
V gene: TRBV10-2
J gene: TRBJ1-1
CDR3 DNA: TGCGCCAGCAGTGAGTTTGAGGGGAATACTGAAGCTTTCTTT
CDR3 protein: CASSEFEGNTEAFF

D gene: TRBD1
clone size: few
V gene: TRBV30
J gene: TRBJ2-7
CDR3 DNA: TGTGCCTGGCGCCGGGACAGGACCTACGAGCAGTACTTC
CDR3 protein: CAWRRDRTYEQYF

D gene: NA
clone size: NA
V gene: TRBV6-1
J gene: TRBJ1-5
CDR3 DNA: TGTGCCAGCAGTGAAGTTGGGGGGCAACAGCCCCAGCATTTT
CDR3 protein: CASSEVGGQQPQHF

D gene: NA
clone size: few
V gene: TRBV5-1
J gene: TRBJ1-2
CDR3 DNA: TGCGCCAGCAGCGCGGGGACCCAGGCTAGGCGCTACACCTTC
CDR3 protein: CASSAGTQARRYTF

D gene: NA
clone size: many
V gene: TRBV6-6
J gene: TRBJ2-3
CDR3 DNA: TGTGCCAGCAGTTACTCCAGGGGTCATCAAGATACGCAGTATTTT
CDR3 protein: CASSYSRGHQDTQYF

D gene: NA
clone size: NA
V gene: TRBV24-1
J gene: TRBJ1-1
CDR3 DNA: TGTGCCACCAGTGAACATAAGGGACGGCAGAACACTGAAGCTTTCTTT
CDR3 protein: CATSEHKGRQNTEAFF

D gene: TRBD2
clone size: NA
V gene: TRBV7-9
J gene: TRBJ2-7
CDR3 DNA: TGTGCCAGCAGCTCTCCTACGGGGGGACTTGGAGGTCGCGAGCAGTACTTC
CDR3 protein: CASSSPTGGLGGREQYF

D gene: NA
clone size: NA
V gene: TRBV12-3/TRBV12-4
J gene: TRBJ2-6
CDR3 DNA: TGTGCCAGCCAATCGGGGCGGCTCTCTGGGGCCAACGTCCTGACTTTC
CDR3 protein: CASQSGRLSGANVLTF

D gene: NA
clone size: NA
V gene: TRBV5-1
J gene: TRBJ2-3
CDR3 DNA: TGCGCCAGCAGCTTGGACAGGGAGGGCGATACGCAGTATTTT
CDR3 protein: CASSLDREGDTQYF

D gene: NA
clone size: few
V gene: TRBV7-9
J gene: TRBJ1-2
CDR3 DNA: TGTGCCAGCAGCTTAACTCCGGGACACTATGGCTACACCTTC
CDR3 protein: CASSLTPGHYGYTF

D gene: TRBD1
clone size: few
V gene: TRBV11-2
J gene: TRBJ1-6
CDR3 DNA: TGTGCCAGCAGCCCACGGGACAGGGGCCTCGCCTCATATAATTCACCCCTCCACTTT
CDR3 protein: CASSPRDRGLASYNSPLHF

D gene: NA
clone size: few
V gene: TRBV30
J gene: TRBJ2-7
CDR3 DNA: TGTGCCTGGAGTGTAGTCGGGTACGAGCAGTACTTC
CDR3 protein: CAWSVVGYEQYF

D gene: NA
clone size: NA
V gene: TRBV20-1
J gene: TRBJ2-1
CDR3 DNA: TGCAGTGCTAGAGCGCGGGCAAGCCATGAGCAGTTCTTC
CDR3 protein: CSARARASHEQFF

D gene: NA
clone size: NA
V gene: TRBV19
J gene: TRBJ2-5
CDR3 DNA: TGTGCCAGTAGTAAGGACAGCTTCCAAGAGACCCAGTACTTC
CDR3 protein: CASSKDSFQETQYF

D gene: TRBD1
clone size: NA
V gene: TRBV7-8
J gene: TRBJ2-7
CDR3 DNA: TGTGCCAGCAGCCTGCGGACAGGGCCCTACGAGCAGTACTTC
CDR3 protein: CASSLRTGPYEQYF

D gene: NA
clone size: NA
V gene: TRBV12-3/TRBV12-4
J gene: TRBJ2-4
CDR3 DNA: TGTGCCAGCAGTTTCCTGGGGGGACCACATAGCAAAAACATTCAGTACTTC
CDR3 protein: CASSFLGGPHSKNIQYF

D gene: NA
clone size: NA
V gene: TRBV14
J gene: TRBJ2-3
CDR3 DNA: TGTGCCAGCAGCCAACTCCTGGACGGCGATACGCAGTATTTT
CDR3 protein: CASSQLLDGDTQYF

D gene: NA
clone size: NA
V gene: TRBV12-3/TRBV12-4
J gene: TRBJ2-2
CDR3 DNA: TGTGCCAGCAGTTTACAGGGAACTACCGGGGAGCTGTTTTTT
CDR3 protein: CASSLQGTTGELFF

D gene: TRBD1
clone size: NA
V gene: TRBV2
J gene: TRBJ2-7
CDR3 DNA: TGTGCCAGCAGTGAGAGGACAGGGGGCCTCTACGAGCAGTACTTC
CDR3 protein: CASSERTGGLYEQYF

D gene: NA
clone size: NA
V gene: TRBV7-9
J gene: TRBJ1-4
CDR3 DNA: TGTGCCAGCATACAGGGCAATAATGAAAAACTGTTTTTT
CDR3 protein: CASIQGNNEKLFF

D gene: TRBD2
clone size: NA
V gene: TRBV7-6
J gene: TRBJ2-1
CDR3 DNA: TGTGCCAGCAGCCCGCGGACTAGCGGGGCCAATGAGCAGTTCTTC
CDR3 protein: CASSPRTSGANEQFF

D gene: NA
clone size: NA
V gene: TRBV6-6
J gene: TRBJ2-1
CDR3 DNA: TGTGCCAGCAGTTACATCAATGAGCAGTTCTTC
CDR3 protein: CASSYINEQFF

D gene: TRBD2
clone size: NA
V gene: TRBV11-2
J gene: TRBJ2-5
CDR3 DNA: TGTGCCAGCAGCCACAGGACTAGCGGGGTCCAAGAGACCCAGTACTTC
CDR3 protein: CASSHRTSGVQETQYF

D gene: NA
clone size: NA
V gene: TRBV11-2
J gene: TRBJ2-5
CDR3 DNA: TGTGCCAGCAGCTCCCCGGGACTCAGCTGGGAGACCCAGTACTTC
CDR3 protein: CASSSPGLSWETQYF

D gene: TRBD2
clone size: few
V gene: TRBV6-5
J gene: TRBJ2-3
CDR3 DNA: TGTGCCGCGCAACTAGCGGGGGATTCAGATACGCAGTATTTT
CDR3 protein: CAAQLAGDSDTQYF

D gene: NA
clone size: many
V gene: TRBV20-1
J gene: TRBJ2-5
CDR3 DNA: TGCAGTGCTAGAGATGTTGGCAGGGGGGGAGAGACCCAGTACTTC
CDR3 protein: CSARDVGRGGETQYF

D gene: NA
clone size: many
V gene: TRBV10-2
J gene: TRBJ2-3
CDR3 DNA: TGCGCCAGCAGACTTAGAGTAGGCACAGATACGCAGTATTTT
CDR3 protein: CASRLRVGTDTQYF

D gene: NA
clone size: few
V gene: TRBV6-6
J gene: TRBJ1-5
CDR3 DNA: TGTGCCAGCAGGGGGTTGGCAGGAGCTAATCAGCCCCAGCATTTT
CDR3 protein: CASRGLAGANQPQHF

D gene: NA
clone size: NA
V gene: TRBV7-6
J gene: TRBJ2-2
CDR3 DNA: TGTGCCAGCAGCTTAGCGCTCAGTGCCCCCGGGGAGCTGTTTTTT
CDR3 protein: CASSLALSAPGELFF

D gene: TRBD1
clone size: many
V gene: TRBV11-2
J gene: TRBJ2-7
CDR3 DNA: TGTGCCAGCAGCTTCCCGGGACAGGGGGTTCTCTACGAGCAGTACTTC
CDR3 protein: CASSFPGQGVLYEQYF

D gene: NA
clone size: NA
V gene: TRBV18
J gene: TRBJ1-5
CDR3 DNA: TGTGCCAGCTCACCACCTAGACAGAATAATCAGCCCCAGCATTTT
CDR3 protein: CASSPPRQNNQPQHF

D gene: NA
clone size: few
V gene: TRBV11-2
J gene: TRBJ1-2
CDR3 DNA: TGTGCCAGCAGCTGGGCAGGGTCTGGCTACACCTTC
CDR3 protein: CASSWAGSGYTF

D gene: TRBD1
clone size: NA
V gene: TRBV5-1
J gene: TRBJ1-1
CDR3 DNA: TGCGCCAGCAGCTTGGGGGACAGGGTCACTGAAGCTTTCTTT
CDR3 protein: CASSLGDRVTEAFF

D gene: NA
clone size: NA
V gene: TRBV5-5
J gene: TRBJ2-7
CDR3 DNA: TGTGCCAGCAGCTTAGTTCGTGGGACCGACACCTACGAGCAGTACTTC
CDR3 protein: CASSLVRGTDTYEQYF

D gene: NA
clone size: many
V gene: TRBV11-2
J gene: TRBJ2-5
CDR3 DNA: TGTGCCACCGAGAAGAGCCCTTCTGAGGAGACCCAGTACTTC
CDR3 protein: CATEKSPSEETQYF

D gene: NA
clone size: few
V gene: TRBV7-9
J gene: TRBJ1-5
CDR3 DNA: TGTGCCAGCAGCTTAGTTAGCAATCAGCCCCAGCATTTT
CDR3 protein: CASSLVSNQPQHF

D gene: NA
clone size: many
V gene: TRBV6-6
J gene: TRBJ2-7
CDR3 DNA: TGTGCCAGCAGTAAGGTTATCCGCGGGGCCGCGTACGAGCAGTACTTC
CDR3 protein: CASSKVIRGAAYEQYF

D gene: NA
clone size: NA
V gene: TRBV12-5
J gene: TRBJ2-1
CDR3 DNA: TGTGCTAGTGCCCCTGCCAAGGCGGCGGAAAATGAGCAGTTCTTC
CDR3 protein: CASAPAKAAENEQFF

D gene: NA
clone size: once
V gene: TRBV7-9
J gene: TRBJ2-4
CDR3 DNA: TGTGCCAGCAGCTTAGAACCGGATGGAAACATTCAGTACTTC
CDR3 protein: CASSLEPDGNIQYF

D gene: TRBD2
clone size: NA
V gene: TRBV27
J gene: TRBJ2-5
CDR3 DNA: TGTGCCAGCAGTCCGACTAGCGGGGACGGGGAGACCCAGTACTTC
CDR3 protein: CASSPTSGDGETQYF

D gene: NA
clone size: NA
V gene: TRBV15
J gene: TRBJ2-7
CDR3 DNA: TGTGCCACCAGCTCCCGACTGGGCCCCTACGAGCAGTACTTC
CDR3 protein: CATSSRLGPYEQYF

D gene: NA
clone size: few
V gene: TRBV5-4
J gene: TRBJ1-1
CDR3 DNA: TGTGCCAGCAGCTCGGGCGGGACTCCGTACACTGAAGCTTTCTTT
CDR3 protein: CASSSGGTPYTEAFF

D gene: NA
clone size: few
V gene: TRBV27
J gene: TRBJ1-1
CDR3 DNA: TGTGCCAGCAGTTTATTTTCAGGGGTGAACACTGAAGCTTTCTTT
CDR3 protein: CASSLFSGVNTEAFF

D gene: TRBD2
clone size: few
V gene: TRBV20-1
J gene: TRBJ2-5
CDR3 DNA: TGCAGTGCCAAGCGGGGGGGCGGAGAGACCCAGTACTTC
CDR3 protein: CSAKRGGGETQYF

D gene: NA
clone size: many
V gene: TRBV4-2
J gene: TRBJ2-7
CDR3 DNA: TGTGCCAGCAGCCGGACCCGATCCTACGAGCAGTACTTC
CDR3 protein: CASSRTRSYEQYF

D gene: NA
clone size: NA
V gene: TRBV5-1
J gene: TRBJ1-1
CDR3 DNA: TGCGCCAGCAGCTTGGGCCCGGCGAACACTGAAGCTTTCTTT
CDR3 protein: CASSLGPANTEAFF

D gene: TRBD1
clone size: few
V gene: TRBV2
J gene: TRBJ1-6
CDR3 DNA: TGTGCCAGCAGTGACAACAGGGGAAATTATAATTCACCCCTCCACTTT
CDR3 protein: CASSDNRGNYNSPLHF

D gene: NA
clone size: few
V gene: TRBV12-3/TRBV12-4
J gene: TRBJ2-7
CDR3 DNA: TGTGCCAGCAGTCCGACAGGACGGTACGGGTACGAGCAGTACTTC
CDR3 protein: CASSPTGRYGYEQYF

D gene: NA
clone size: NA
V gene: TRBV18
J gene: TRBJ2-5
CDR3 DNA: TGTGCCAGCTCACCAGAGGCAGGCGGAGGAGAGACCCAGTACTTC
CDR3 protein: CASSPEAGGGETQYF

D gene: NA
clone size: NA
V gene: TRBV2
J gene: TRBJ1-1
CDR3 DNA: TGTGCCAGCACGCCGAATCGGGAGGCTGAAGCTTTCTTT
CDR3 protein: CASTPNREAEAFF

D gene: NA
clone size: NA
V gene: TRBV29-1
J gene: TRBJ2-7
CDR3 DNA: TGCAGCGCCCATCAGTGCGAGCAGTACTTC
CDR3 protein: CSAHQCEQYF

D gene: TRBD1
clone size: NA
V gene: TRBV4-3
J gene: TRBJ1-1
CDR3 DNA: TGCGCCAGCAGCCGGCATTCTGACAGGGGACTTGAAGCTTTCTTT
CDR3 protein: CASSRHSDRGLEAFF